The clone carrying this T cell receptor beta chain was recorded once. Random hexamers were used to reverse transcribe the RNA input (about 0.5 to 1 ug). An immunoSEQ multiplex PCR generated amplified TCR beta CDR3 products spanning 54 Vbeta and 13 Jbeta. Via MiXCR, TCRdb re-called the immunoSEQ multiplex PCR reads, giving one row per CDR3 protein. The data hold 80,000 to 90,000 distinct CDR3 sequences, with over 90% observed a single time. The CDR3 has 14 amino acids. Trimming stripped 1 base from V and 5 bases from J, with 11 bases between. This sample was taken from a study of CD8 T cells in Susac syndrome.

The receptor's source is a human donor with Susac syndrome. The sample was CD8+ T cells from PBMCs. This chain connects TRBV12-3 or TRBV12-4 to TRBJ1-2, with D tentatively TRBD1 (5 bases). The CDR3 loop reads CASSLGTGTYGYTF. As DNA, the CDR3 is TGTGCCAGCAGTTTAGGGACGGGGACTTATGGCTACACCTTC.